The clone carrying this TCR beta chain appeared a few times. Its antigen is undetermined. This sample stems from a study of blood T cells in healthy people across ages. Study-wide results and caveats: The recorded TCR beta diversity per million T cells decreased in a roughly linear manner with age. Possibly, changes in expanded clonotypes were confounded because donor CMV status was unknown.

Total RNA, at least 5 micrograms per sample, came from PBMCs. PCR was performed a second time for about 6 to 11 cycles using a sample-barcoded 5' primer and a J-beta primer mix. TCRdb analysed the 5' RACE reads with MiXCR anew, one entry per CDR3 protein. Among more than 700,000 distinct CDR3 sequences, roughly 50% were seen once, and the ten largest hold approximately 40%. V was trimmed by 1 base and J by 4 bases, leaving 6 bases between them. The germline CDR1 and CDR2 sequences are SGHVS and FQNEAQ. The CDR3 is 13 residues long. The rearrangement links TRBV7-8 to TRBJ2-3; no reliable D call. This sequence originates from a man at least 80 years old in good health. Sample: blood. The CDR3 DNA reads TGTGCCAGCAGCTTAGGTTTTGCAGATACGCAGTATTTT. Protein sequence: CASSLGFADTQYF. Supplemented by reference TRBV7-8 and TRBJ2-3, the full variable domain reads GAGVSQSPRYKVAKRGQDVALRCDPISGHVSLFWYQQALGQGPEFLTYFQNEAQLDKSGLPSDRFFAERPEGSVSTLKIQRTQQEDSAVYLCASSLGFADTQYFGPGTRLTVL.